A single T cell receptor beta chain is shown here with its context. Germline V gene data show CDR1 as SGHTA and CDR2 as FQGTGA. Trimming took off 5 bases at V and 2 bases at J, with 15 bases between the two ends. The CDR3 has 16 amino acids. Original processing notes: Estimation of nucleated cell counts relied on the amplification of reference gene primers. Using immunoSEQ multiplex PCR, the repertoire was profiled, and TCRdb retains in-frame clones only, with some absent. V and J calls and clone size are copied from that table; D and trimming were computed from the DNA. The data contain more than 95,000 clones, more than 70% of them singletons. The source of the sample is a study of blood T cell repertoires in COVID-19. Study information: The analysed material was cDNA or gDNA that came from T cells, B-cell-depleted T cells, or PBMCs.

Input material: peripheral blood. The clonotype originates from a human donor in a cohort sampled during active COVID-19. J is TRBJ2-2 and V is TRBV7-3; TRBD1 might be the D (6 bases). CDR3 amino acids: CASSLSGTFNTGELFF. The CDR3 DNA reads TGTGCCAGCAGCCTCTCCGGGACATTTAACACCGGGGAGCTGTTTTTT.